The 21 T cell receptor beta chains below were found in one sample sequenced in a study of blood T cell repertoires in COVID-19 (dated by TCRdb to 2020 to 2021). Libraries were prepared through the immunoSEQ multiplex PCR assay. The clones in this table, taken by TCRdb from immuneACCESS, are in-frame only. Not every clone is retained; where verified, under half of the shortfall comes from an unresolved V gene, and the cause of the rest is unknown. This sample comprises some 80,000 clones, approximately 82% of them detected only once. The ten largest clones take up around a third of the sample. The sequenced sample was peripheral blood. These receptors originate from a woman in her seventies with acute or convalescent COVID-19.

The gene calls are TRBV12-5 and TRBJ1-1; D might be TRBD1 (6 bases). Germline lookup yields CDR1 LGHNT and CDR2 FRNRAP. The CDR3 consists of 12 residues. Trimming removed 3 bases from V and 8 bases from J, with 10 bases in between. This CDR3 reads CASGLGGEEAFF. CDR3 in DNA: TGTGCTAGTGGTTTAGGGGGTGAGGAAGCTTTCTTT.

The chain carries TRBV3-1 (or the pseudogene TRBV3-2) and TRBJ2-1; D unclear. Trimming took 0 bases from V and 7 from J, leaving 19 bases between them. This CDR3 comprises 17 residues. Germline loops: CDR1 LGHDT, CDR2 YNNKEL (reference sequence). The CDR3 region is CASSQDSVRFNKNEQFF. DNA for the CDR3: TGTGCCAGCAGCCAAGATTCAGTCCGATTTAACAAGAATGAGCAGTTCTTC.

V is TRBV27 and J is TRBJ2-1; 9 nucleotides match TRBD2. Looked up from germline, CDR1 is MNHEY and CDR2 is SMNVEV (reference sequence). V was pared by 7 bases and J by 9 bases, with 19 bases of the junction left unmatched. The CDR3 is made up of 17 amino acids. The CDR3 region is CASNLGGVIAGVGEQFF. DNA for the CDR3: TGTGCCAGCAACCTCGGGGGGGTAATAGCGGGAGTTGGTGAGCAGTTCTTC.

The chain employs TRBV6-1 and TRBJ2-5; 7 positions match TRBD2. The CDR3 is 15 residues long. The ends lost 2 bases at V and 2 bases at J; junction bases unmatched: 5. CDR1 and CDR2 from the germline V gene are MNHNS and SASEGT. CDR3 sequence reads: CASSESLAFQETQYF. The CDR3 DNA reads TGTGCCAGCAGTGAATCACTAGCGTTTCAAGAGACCCAGTACTTC.

The rearrangement uses TRBV5-4 and TRBJ1-5, with 8 bases matching TRBD1. The CDR3 is 14 amino acids. V dropped 4 bases and J dropped 6; count of bases not matched to a gene: 6. CDR1 and CDR2 from the germline V gene are SGHNT and YYREEE (reference sequence). For the CDR3, the DNA is TGTGCCAGCAGCGTAGGACAGGGCAGTCAGCCCCAGCATTTT. Encoded protein: CASSVGQGSQPQHF.

V and J are TRBV5-1 and TRBJ1-2; D unresolved. V lost 8 bases and J 4 bases, leaving 12 bases between the germline ends. The CDR3 is 12 amino acids. Germline V CDR1 and CDR2: SGHRS, YFSETQ. The CDR3 loop reads CASSNEGYGYTF. The CDR3 DNA sequence: TGCGCCAGTTCAAACGAGGGCTATGGCTACACCTTC.

The V and J genes are TRBV2 and TRBJ1-5, with D unclear. The germline CDR1 and CDR2 sequences are SNHLY and FYNNEI. Trimming cost V 10 bases and J 2 bases, with 12 bases left between them. The CDR3 is 13 residues long. CDR3 loop: CATGRDGNQPQHF. The CDR3 DNA follows: TGTGCCACCGGACGGGATGGCAATCAGCCCCAGCATTTT.

This sequence joins TRBV5-1 and TRBJ2-1, with TRBD2 as a possible D gene (5 bases). The CDR3 is made up of 15 amino acids. The ends were cut back, 0 bases at V and 9 bases at J, with 16 bases in the middle. Germline lookup yields CDR1 SGHRS and CDR2 YFSETQ. CDR3 sequence (DNA): TGCGCCAGCAGCTTGGGGGGAGACGCCCCCGGTGAGCAGTTCTTC. Translated, it gives CASSLGGDAPGEQFF.

This chain links TRBV11-2 with TRBJ2-1; 7 nucleotides align to TRBD2. From germline, CDR1 is SGHAT and CDR2 FQNNGV. The CDR3 contains 18 residues. V trimming: 4 bases; J trimming: 2 bases; junction bases outside the gene matches: 14. The CDR3 DNA is TGTGCCAGCAGCTCCCTTGATATGGCGGGAGTGGCCTACAATGAGCAGTTCTTC. This gives the protein CASSSLDMAGVAYNEQFF.

Concerning this clone itself: The sample holds other DNA sequences that translate to the same CDR3. This chain uses TRBV7-3 with TRBJ2-3, with TRBD1 as a possible D gene (5 bases). The V gene's germline CDR1 is SGHTA and CDR2 FQGTGA. Trimming shortened V by 5 bases and J by 0 bases, and 9 bases separated the two germline ends. CDR3 length equals 14 residues. CDR3 bases: TGTGCCAGCAGCCCTGGACATAGCACAGATACGCAGTATTTT. Protein product: CASSPGHSTDTQYF.

The gene calls are TRBV19 and TRBJ1-2; 10 bases are a match to TRBD1. The CDR3 spans 14 residues. Trimming took 8 bases from V and 8 from J; bases not matched to a gene: 11. CDR1 LNHDA and CDR2 SQIVND come from the germline V gene (reference sequence). This chain's CDR3 is CASSPRQGARGYTF. CDR3 in DNA: TGTGCCAGTTCCCCCCGACAGGGGGCGCGAGGCTACACCTTC. The complete variable domain, with remaining parts taken from reference TRBV19 and TRBJ1-2, reads DGGITQSPKYLFRKEGQNVTLSCEQNLNHDAMYWYRQDPGQGLRLIYYSQIVNDFQKGDIAEGYSVSREKKESFPLTVTSAQKNPTAFYLCASSPRQGARGYTFGSGTRLTVV.

In nucleotides, the CDR3 is TGTGCCAGCAGTGAAGCGCGTACAGCTTCGGACTATGGCTACACCTTC. It translates to CASSEARTASDYGYTF. V usage is TRBV6-1 and J usage is TRBJ1-2; D gene unclear. This CDR3 spans 16 amino acids. CDR1 is MNHNS, CDR2 SASEGT, per germline. V lost 0 bases and J 3 bases, leaving 14 bases between the germline ends.

This clone is a singleton in its sample. The chain is built from TRBV3-1 (or the pseudogene TRBV3-2) and TRBJ1-6, with D perhaps TRBD1 (6 bases). This CDR3 has 15 residues. In germline, CDR1 is LGHDT, CDR2 YNNKEL (reference sequence). The V gene lost 1 base and the J gene lost 8 bases, with 12 bases spanning the gap. The CDR3 region has the DNA TGTGCCAGCAGCCAAGTCTTACAGGGAGATTCACCCCTCCACTTT. Protein: CASSQVLQGDSPLHF.

The chain employs TRBV30 and TRBJ1-5, with 7 bases lining up with TRBD1. CDR1 and CDR2 (germline): GTSNPN, SVGIG (reference sequence). The CDR3 covers 14 residues. With V trimmed by 2 bases and J by 5 bases, 6 bases remained unmatched. In DNA, the CDR3 is TGTGCCTGGAGTACCGACAGGGTTTATCAGCCCCAGCATTTT. Its protein product is CAWSTDRVYQPQHF.

The V and J genes are TRBV29-1 and TRBJ2-5; TRBD2 aligns across 8 bases. J gave up 4 bases and V 3 bases, and 13 bases lay outside the gene matches. The CDR3 sequence is 16 residues long. CDR1 is SQVTM and CDR2 is ANQGSEA in the germline V gene. CDR3 sequence reads: CSVEIPSGPATETQYF. CDR3 nucleotide sequence: TGCAGCGTTGAGATTCCTAGCGGGCCAGCCACAGAGACCCAGTACTTC.

The genes are TRBV2 and TRBJ1-5; the D is unclear. Deletions cut 8 bases from V and 4 bases from J, with 12 bases between. This CDR3 spans 13 amino acids. The germline gives CDR1 SNHLY, CDR2 FYNNEI. CDR3 DNA: TGTGCCAGCGCCCTACCTTCAAATCAGCCCCAGCATTTT. It translates to CASALPSNQPQHF.

This clone has a handful of counts. Other DNA sequences in the sample encode the same CDR3. The V call is TRBV5-6, the J call TRBJ2-2; D possibly corresponds to TRBD2 (6 bases). The V end was cut by 2 bases, the J end by 2 bases, with 10 bases between. Germline-derived CDR1 and CDR2 are SGHDT and YYEEEE. The CDR3 is 15 amino acids. Here the CDR3 reads CASSFGGTNTGELFF. DNA for the CDR3: TGTGCCAGCAGCTTCGGCGGGACTAACACCGGGGAGCTGTTTTTT.

V usage is TRBV13 and J usage is TRBJ1-6; perhaps TRBD1 as D (6 bases). The ends were cut back, 1 base at V and 14 bases at J, with 15 bases in the middle. Germline CDR1 is PRHDT and CDR2 is FYEKMQ (reference sequence). The CDR3 is 14 residues long. The CDR3 nucleotides are TGTGCCAGCAGCTTAGCCGGACAGACTTCGGCCCTCCACTTT. Translating it yields CASSLAGQTSALHF.

The chain is built from TRBV27 and TRBJ2-7, with TRBD1 matching 7 bases. Trimming removed 4 bases from V and 2 bases from J; junction bases left unmatched: 2. The CDR3 length is 13 residues. Germline values: CDR1 MNHEY, CDR2 SMNVEV (reference sequence). The CDR3 protein is CASSYRGAYEQYF. The CDR3 DNA reads as TGTGCCAGCAGTTACAGGGGTGCCTACGAGCAGTACTTC.

The chain uses TRBV13 and TRBJ2-1, with TRBD2 matching over 8 bases. This CDR3 contains 17 residues. Germline V gene sequence: CDR1 PRHDT, CDR2 FYEKMQ (reference sequence). The J segment lost 6 bases and the V segment lost 6 bases, leaving 16 bases of the junction unmatched. CDR3 region: CASRPLAGGLPGNEQFF. CDR3 DNA: TGTGCCAGCAGACCTCTTGCGGGAGGCCTTCCAGGCAATGAGCAGTTCTTC.

The chain recombines TRBV2 with TRBJ1-5; D is unresolved. Trimming removed 7 bases from V and 4 bases from J, with 29 bases in between. There are 19 residues in the CDR3. Germline CDR1 and CDR2: SNHLY and FYNNEI. The DNA for the CDR3 is TGTGCCAGCAAGGGCGGGTGGGAAATGGACTTTTCGGGAAATCAGCCCCAGCATTTT. This gives the protein CASKGGWEMDFSGNQPQHF.